These 26 T cell receptor beta chains came from one sample sequenced in a study of vaccination effects on CD4 cells after COVID-19. Following an approximately 9-day culture, CD4+ T cells were purified. Vaccine administered to participants consisted of two doses of either BNT162b2 or mRNA-1273. TCRdb's copy holds only in-frame clones and misses some; the assay was immunoSEQ multiplex PCR. The repertoire has about 73,000 clones, 65% to 80% of them found once; the top ten carry around 2.1%. These receptors' antigens are unknown. The specimen was CD4+ T cells from PBMCs cultured without peptide, collected after COVID-19 vaccination. The receptors were sampled from a human donor who received a COVID-19 vaccine.

In this sample, this clone turned up once. This rearrangement joins TRBV2 to TRBJ2-3; 8 nucleotides agree with TRBD1. CDR1 and CDR2 (germline): SNHLY, FYNNEI. The junction had 10 bases not matched to a gene; V was cut back by 7 bases and J by 4 bases. The CDR3 contains 15 residues. In nucleotides, the CDR3 is TGTGCCAGCAAATTACTGACAGGGGATGCAGATACGCAGTATTTT. Its protein is CASKLLTGDADTQYF.

This clone appeared a single time. The chain is built from TRBV11-3 and TRBJ1-5; D may be TRBD1 (5 bases). V lost 3 bases, J lost 3 bases, and 15 bases lay in between. CDR1 and CDR2 (germline): SGHNT, YENEEA. CDR3 size: 16 residues. In DNA form, the CDR3 reads TGTGCCAGCAGCTTTAATCGGGACGGAGTCAATCAGCCCCAGCATTTT. It codes for CASSFNRDGVNQPQHF.

J is TRBJ1-6 and V is TRBV28; D possibly corresponds to TRBD1 (5 bases). V lost 6 bases, J lost 5 bases, and 14 bases lay in between. Germline-derived CDR1 and CDR2 are MDHEN and SYDVKM. This CDR3 has 15 amino acids. The CDR3 nucleotides are TGTGCCAGCAGGCCCCGCGGGGGGGATAATTCACCCCTCCACTTT. Residues: CASRPRGGDNSPLHF. Together with reference TRBV28 and TRBJ1-6, the CDR3 gives the full variable domain: DVKVTQSSRYLVKRTGEKVFLECVQDMDHENMFWYRQDPGLGLRLIYFSYDVKMKEKGDIPEGYSVSREKKERFSLILESASTNQTSMYLCASRPRGGDNSPLHFGNGTRLTVT.

A few counts support this clone. The chain recombines TRBV4-1 with TRBJ2-2, with D perhaps TRBD1 (6 bases). V gave up 0 bases and J gave up 4 bases, with 12 bases separating them. CDR1 and CDR2 (germline): MGHRA, YSYEKL. The CDR3 sequence is 16 residues long. In DNA, the CDR3 is TGCGCCAGCAGCCAAGAGGGCAGGGGTCCCACCGGGGAGCTGTTTTTT. Protein: CASSQEGRGPTGELFF.

This clone was seen only a few times. The chain joins TRBV19 to TRBJ1-5; D is ambiguous. CDR1 is LNHDA and CDR2 is SQIVND in the germline V gene (reference sequence). CDR3 size: 15 residues. V was shortened by 1 base and J by 6 bases, with 13 bases between the two germline ends. The CDR3 coding sequence is TGTGCCAGTAGTATAGTTGGGGTAATCGGTCAGCCCCAGCATTTT. Its translation is CASSIVGVIGQPQHF.

The chain recombines TRBV19 with TRBJ2-7, with D perhaps matching TRBD2 (5 bases). V was shortened by 6 bases and J by 4 bases, with 16 bases between the two germline ends. Germline assignment: CDR1 LNHDA and CDR2 SQIVND (reference sequence). The CDR3 covers 14 residues. CDR3 sequence: CASRTDLGVYEQYV. In DNA, the CDR3 is TGTGCCAGTAGGACGGACTTGGGAGTTTACGAGCAGTACGTC.

The chain recombines TRBV18 with TRBJ2-5; 8 nucleotides agree with TRBD2. Germline trimming cut 4 bases from V and 6 bases from J; bases unmatched to any gene: 10. CDR1 is KGHSH, CDR2 LQKENI, per germline. CDR3 length: 15 amino acids. CDR3 nucleotide sequence: TGTGCCAGCTCACAATCTTCCGGGGGGGCAAAGACCCAGTACTTC. Translating gives CASSQSSGGAKTQYF.

J is TRBJ1-1 and V is TRBV6-5; D not certain. Germline-derived CDR1 and CDR2 are MNHEY and SVGAGI. V was shortened by 4 bases and J by 0 bases, with 12 bases between the two germline ends. The length of the CDR3 is 15 residues. The CDR3 sequence: CASSFLGTMNTEAFF. CDR3 in DNA: TGTGCCAGCAGTTTTCTTGGCACCATGAACACTGAAGCTTTCTTT.

This chain uses TRBV27 with TRBJ1-2; D remains unclear. The V and J ends lost 3 bases and 8 bases respectively, with 13 bases between them. Germline-derived CDR1 and CDR2 are MNHEY and SMNVEV (reference sequence). This CDR3 contains 13 residues. The CDR3 DNA is TGTGCCAGCAGTTTTCTGGGGTTTGGGGGCTACACCTTC. Encoded protein: CASSFLGFGGYTF.

This rearrangement joins TRBV6-5 to TRBJ2-3, with 9 nucleotides matching TRBD2. Germline V lookup: CDR1 MNHEY, CDR2 SVGAGI. This CDR3 contains 14 residues. V lost 6 bases to trimming and J lost 4 bases; unmatched junction nucleotides: 5. The CDR3 region has the DNA TGTGCCAGCAGAACAGGGACTAGCCCAGATACGCAGTATTTT. Protein: CASRTGTSPDTQYF.

The chain recombines TRBV19 with TRBJ1-2; no firm D call. Germline V gene sequence: CDR1 LNHDA, CDR2 SQIVND (reference sequence). Trimming took 2 bases from V and 4 from J, leaving 20 bases between them. The CDR3 sequence is 17 residues long. The CDR3 sequence is CASSISPNGPILYGYTF. DNA for the CDR3: TGTGCCAGTAGTATAAGCCCCAACGGACCGATTCTCTATGGCTACACCTTC.

V usage is TRBV24-1 and J usage is TRBJ2-2; D gene unclear. CDR1 is KGHDR and CDR2 is SFDVKD in the germline V gene. The CDR3 length is 14 residues. The V end lost 3 bases, the J end lost 1 base, and 5 bases lay between the germline ends. As DNA, the CDR3 is TGTGCCACCAGTGATCGGAAGAACACCGGGGAGCTGTTTTTT. It specifies CATSDRKNTGELFF.

This sequence joins TRBV9 and TRBJ1-6, with TRBD1 identical over 7 bases. Germline V gene lookup returns CDR1 SGDLS and CDR2 YYNGEE. There are 15 residues in the CDR3. V dropped 5 bases and J dropped 10; count of bases not matched to a gene: 12. The CDR3 nucleotides are TGTGCCAGCAGTGAGTGGACAGGCTTCGACTCACCCCTCCACTTT. Its protein product is CASSEWTGFDSPLHF.

The chain recombines TRBV11-2 with TRBJ1-6; D is unclear. Germline values: CDR1 SGHAT, CDR2 FQNNGV. The CDR3 totals 14 residues. The V gene lost 1 base and the J gene lost 8 bases, with 9 bases spanning the gap. The CDR3 region has the DNA TGTGCCAGCAGCTTAGTGGCAGGATATTCACCCCTCCACTTT. Protein: CASSLVAGYSPLHF.

The chain uses TRBV7-2 and TRBJ2-5; D gene uncertain. This CDR3 region has 13 residues. Trimming shortened V by 5 bases and J by 4 bases, and 11 bases separated the two germline ends. CDR1 is SGHTA and CDR2 is FQGNSA in the germline V gene. The CDR3 nucleotides are TGTGCCAGCAGCCTATTTACCCTAGAGACCCAGTACTTC. This encodes CASSLFTLETQYF.

V and J are TRBV15 and TRBJ2-1; perhaps TRBD2 as D (5 bases). This CDR3 contains 15 residues. V was clipped by 1 base and J by 5 bases, with 12 bases between them. CDR1 and CDR2 (germline): LNHNV, YYDKDF (reference sequence). The CDR3, as DNA: TGTGCCACCAGCAGAGGGGGAGTAGCAGACAATGAGCAGTTCTTC. It yields the protein CATSRGGVADNEQFF.

The chain combines TRBV10-1 with TRBJ2-2; TRBD1 agrees at 10 bases. Germline CDR1 WNHNN, CDR2 SYGVQD (reference sequence). V shed 0 bases and J 5 bases; nucleotides not matched to a gene: 3. The CDR3 sequence is 16 residues long. CDR3 in DNA: TGCGCCAGCAGTGAGTCGACAGGGGGCCGTACCGGGGAGCTGTTTTTT. Its translation: CASSESTGGRTGELFF.

The CDR3: CASSLEGEQGGELFF. CDR3 bases: TGCGCCAGCAGCTTGGAAGGGGAACAGGGCGGGGAGCTGTTTTTT. The chain recombines TRBV5-1 with TRBJ2-2; maybe TRBD1 (6 bases). CDR3 length equals 15 residues. The V gene lost 0 bases and the J gene lost 7 bases, with 13 bases spanning the gap. The germline V gene encodes CDR1 SGHRS and CDR2 YFSETQ.

The chain combines TRBV11-2 with TRBJ1-1; D unresolved. With 6 bases removed from V and 0 bases from J, the gap between germline ends came to 8 bases. CDR1 is SGHAT, CDR2 FQNNGV, per germline. The CDR3 is 13 amino acids. This chain's CDR3 is CASRRGMNTEAFF. For the CDR3, the DNA is TGTGCCAGCAGGCGGGGTATGAACACTGAAGCTTTCTTT. The full variable domain, its missing parts supplied by reference TRBV11-2 and TRBJ1-1, is EAGVAQSPRYKIIEKRQSVAFWCNPISGHATLYWYQQILGQGPKLLIQFQNNGVVDDSQLPKDRFSAERLKGVDSTLKIQPAKLEDSAVYLCASRRGMNTEAFFGQGTRLTVV.

This chain links TRBV18 with TRBJ1-5, with 7 bases lining up with TRBD1. This CDR3 is 14 amino acids long. V gave up 3 bases and J gave up 3 bases; unmatched junction bases: 2. Germline CDR1 is KGHSH and CDR2 is LQKENI. The CDR3 nucleotides read TGTGCCAGCTCACCCGGGACAGTCAATCAGCCCCAGCATTTT. Residues: CASSPGTVNQPQHF.

This clone is a singleton in its sample. The rearrangement links TRBV5-5 to TRBJ1-3; 7 nucleotides match TRBD1. Germline values: CDR1 SGHKS, CDR2 YYEKEE (reference sequence). The CDR3 is 15 amino acids. With V trimmed by 3 bases and J by 1 base, 4 bases remained unmatched. The CDR3 region is CASSSGQSSGNTIYF. CDR3 DNA: TGTGCCAGCAGCTCGGGACAGTCATCTGGAAACACCATATATTTT. The variable domain in full, with the rest retrieved from reference TRBV5-5 and TRBJ1-3, is DAGVTQSPTHLIKTRGQQVTLRCSPISGHKSVSWYQQVLGQGPQFIFQYYEKEERGRGNFPDRFSARQFPNYSSELNVNALLLGDSALYLCASSSGQSSGNTIYFGEGSWLTVV.

The chain carries TRBV27 and TRBJ1-6; 10 bases agree with TRBD1. V trimming: 6 bases; J trimming: 1 base; junction bases outside the gene matches: 6. The germline gives CDR1 MNHEY, CDR2 SMNVEV (reference sequence). The CDR3 is 17 amino acids. CDR3 nucleotide sequence: TGTGCCAGCAGACTACGACAGGGGGCTTCCTATAATTCACCCCTCCACTTT. Translated, it gives CASRLRQGASYNSPLHF.

The chain is built from TRBV5-1 and TRBJ1-1; D not certain. The germline V gene has CDR1 SGHRS and CDR2 YFSETQ. The CDR3 length is 14 residues. The V end was cut by 7 bases, the J end by 3 bases, with 16 bases between. CDR3 sequence: CASGGGPDDTEAFF. In nucleotides, the CDR3 is TGCGCCAGCGGAGGCGGCCCAGATGACACTGAAGCTTTCTTT.

The V gene is TRBV5-1, the J gene TRBJ2-5, with 13 bases lining up with TRBD2. The ends lost 3 bases at V and 2 bases at J; junction bases unmatched: 7. CDR3 size: 17 residues. Per germline, CDR1 SGHRS and CDR2 YFSETQ. CDR3 loop: CASSWGRTSGGQETQYF. DNA for the CDR3: TGCGCCAGCAGCTGGGGACGGACTAGCGGGGGACAAGAGACCCAGTACTTC.

This clone was found once. In DNA, the CDR3 is TGTGCCAGCTCTCCTGACAGAGAAGAGACCCAGTACTTC. The encoded protein is CASSPDREETQYF. V usage is TRBV18 and J usage is TRBJ2-5, with D perhaps matching TRBD1 (5 bases). The germline V gene encodes CDR1 KGHSH and CDR2 LQKENI. The V and J ends lost 6 bases and 3 bases respectively, with 11 bases between them. This CDR3 comprises 13 residues.

In DNA form, the CDR3 reads TGTGCCAGCTCAGTATACAGGGATTCGGAGCAGTACGTC. Its translation: CASSVYRDSEQYV. The V gene is TRBV18, the J gene TRBJ2-7, with D perhaps TRBD1 (6 bases). V lost 5 bases and J 7 bases, leaving 15 bases between the germline ends. The CDR3 is 13 residues long. Germline assignment: CDR1 KGHSH and CDR2 LQKENI.